This T cell receptor beta chain was identified in a study of blood T cell repertoires in COVID-19. The CDR3 contains 13 residues. Germline V gives CDR1 LGHDT, CDR2 YNNKEL (reference sequence). V lost 1 base, J lost 7 bases, and 3 bases stayed unmatched. Data came from immunoSEQ multiplex PCR; TCRdb stores just in-frame clones and leaves some out. The sample yields 150,000 or so clones, more than 70% seen once. The V gene is TRBV3-1 (or the pseudogene TRBV3-2), the J gene TRBJ1-1; 7 nucleotides agree with TRBD1. Sequenced: PBMCs or T cells enriched from blood (not recorded which). This receptor was identified in a man aged 40-49 years who had recovered from COVID-19. CDR3 nucleotide sequence: TGTGCCAGCAGCCAAGCCACAGGGGTTGAAGCTTTCTTT. It specifies CASSQATGVEAFF.